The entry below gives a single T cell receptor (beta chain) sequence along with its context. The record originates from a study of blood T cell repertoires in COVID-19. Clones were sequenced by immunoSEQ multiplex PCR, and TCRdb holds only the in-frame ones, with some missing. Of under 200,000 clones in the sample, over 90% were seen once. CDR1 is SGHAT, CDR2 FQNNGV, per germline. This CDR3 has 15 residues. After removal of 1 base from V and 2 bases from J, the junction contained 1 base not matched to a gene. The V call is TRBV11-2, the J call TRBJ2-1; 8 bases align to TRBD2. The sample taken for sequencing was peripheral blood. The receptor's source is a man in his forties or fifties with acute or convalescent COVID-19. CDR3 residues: CASSLAGGAYNEQFF. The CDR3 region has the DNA TGTGCCAGCAGCTTAGCGGGGGGGGCCTACAATGAGCAGTTCTTC. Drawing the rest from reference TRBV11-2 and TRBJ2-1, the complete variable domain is EAGVAQSPRYKIIEKRQSVAFWCNPISGHATLYWYQQILGQGPKLLIQFQNNGVVDDSQLPKDRFSAERLKGVDSTLKIQPAKLEDSAVYLCASSLAGGAYNEQFFGPGTRLTVL.